Listed below are T cell receptor beta chains from one sample, sequenced in a study of cytomegalovirus exposure and HLA in healthy donors. The assay was immunoSEQ multiplex PCR, and TCRdb's table has in-frame clones only and misses some. The table includes fewer than 120,000 clones, around 89% detected once. What was sequenced was PBMCs. The origin of the receptors is a woman in her thirties in good health and CMV-seropositive. Each CDR3 is given without its conserved first and last residue. Fields, in order: D gene, V gene, CDR3 protein. D genes are given only for firm matches.

TRBD1,TRBV6-6,ASRRTGVDGYT
TRBD2,TRBV13,ASSISGLISYEQY
NA,TRBV6-5,ASSYSQGKFGEQY
NA,TRBV30,ASTGRSGANVLT
NA,TRBV7-2,ASSIGLTYEQY
TRBD2,TRBV9,ASSPRSSGGDSYNEQF
NA,TRBV11-2,ASSLAHSGVYNEQF
TRBD2,TRBV7-9,ASSLLAGAGETQY
NA,TRBV30,ASSPGGADTQY
NA,TRBV7-8,ASSFQFDIMTEAF
TRBD1,TRBV5-4,ASSLPGQGKTQY
NA,TRBV6-1,ASSTLGGLGNTIY
NA,TRBV6-5,ASSYRGAGANVLT
NA,TRBV10-3,AISEQGLPFEAF
TRBD1,TRBV11-2,ASSSGQWDTEAF
NA,TRBV19,ASSIAPGVNSPLH
NA,TRBV5-1,ASSPRGSGNTIY
NA,TRBV2,ASSWTGLYEQY
NA,TRBV9,ASSVGAGAAYEQY
TRBD2,TRBV19,ASSVAGSTDTQY
NA,TRBV20-1,SVQRGTQY
NA,TRBV7-2,ASSHRATGYEQY
TRBD1,TRBV2,ASSGPGDRPPYEQY
NA,TRBV5-5,ASSRRDYQETQY
TRBD1,TRBV27,ASSLVVRTGGKAGQF
NA,TRBV10-3,AISQTRAGTDTQY
NA,TRBV5-6,ASSLGSSGNTIY
NA,TRBV7-2,ASRRAGNAFNEQF
TRBD1,TRBV7-3,ASSLGTEVDEQF
TRBD1,TRBV2,ASKPGQGVTEAF
NA,TRBV29-1,SVPGAQANYGYT
TRBD1,TRBV5-4,ASSSGQGTYNEQF
TRBD1,TRBV5-8,ASSLGTGVQETQY
NA,TRBV10-3,AISDRSAVNQPQH
TRBD1,TRBV27,ASSDRGYSPLH
NA,TRBV7-9,ASSPGDQPQH